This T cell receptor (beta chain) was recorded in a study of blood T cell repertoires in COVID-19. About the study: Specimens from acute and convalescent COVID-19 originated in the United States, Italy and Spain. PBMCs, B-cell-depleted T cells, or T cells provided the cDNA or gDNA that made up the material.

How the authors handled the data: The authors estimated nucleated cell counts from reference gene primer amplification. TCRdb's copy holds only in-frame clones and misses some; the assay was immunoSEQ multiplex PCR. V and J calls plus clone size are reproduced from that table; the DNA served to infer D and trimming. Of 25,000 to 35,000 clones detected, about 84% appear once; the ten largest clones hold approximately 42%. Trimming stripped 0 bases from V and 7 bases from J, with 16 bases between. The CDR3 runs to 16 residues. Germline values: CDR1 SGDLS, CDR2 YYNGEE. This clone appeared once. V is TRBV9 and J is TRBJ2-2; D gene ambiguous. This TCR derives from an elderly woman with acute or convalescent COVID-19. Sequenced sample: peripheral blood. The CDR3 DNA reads TGTGCCAGCAGCGTAGTAGGAGACCACTATGGCGGGGAGCTGTTTTTT. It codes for CASSVVGDHYGGELFF.